The clone carrying this TCR beta chain has ten or more counts. Antigen unknown. CDR1 and CDR2 from the germline V gene are SGDLS and YYNGEE. The CDR3 spans 13 residues. Trimming took 2 bases from V and 5 from J; bases not matched to a gene: 3. Researchers built TCR beta libraries using quantitative 5'-RACE with molecular barcodes. From the 5' RACE reads, TCRdb called clonotypes with MiXCR, one entry per CDR3 protein. The data contain just under 350,000 distinct CDR3 sequences, 14% to 15% of them singletons. This entry belongs to a study of CD8 T cells in ankylosing spondylitis. Study results and caveats: Disease-associated clonotypes exhibited CD8+ identity and were relatively infrequent in peripheral blood. Before this, some motif variants had been reported in reactive arthritis synovial fluid and blood.

The chain recombines TRBV9 with TRBJ1-1, with 7 bases that match TRBD1. Sequenced input: blood, either unsorted or a sorted T cell fraction (not recorded which). The clonotype was recovered from a male donor with ankylosing spondylitis or in good health (not recorded which). CDR3 sequence: CASSVRGTTEAFF. CDR3 nucleotides: TGTGCCAGCAGCGTCAGGGGGACGACTGAAGCTTTCTTT.